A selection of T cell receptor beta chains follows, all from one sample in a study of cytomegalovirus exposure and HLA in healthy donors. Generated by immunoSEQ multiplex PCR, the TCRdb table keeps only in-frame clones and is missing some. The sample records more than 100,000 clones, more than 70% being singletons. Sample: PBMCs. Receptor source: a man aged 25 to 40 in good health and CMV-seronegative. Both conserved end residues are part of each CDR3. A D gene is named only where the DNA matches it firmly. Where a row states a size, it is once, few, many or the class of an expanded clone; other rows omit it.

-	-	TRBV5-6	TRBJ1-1	CASSPTARVAEAFF	TGTGCCAGCAGCCCAACCGCGAGGGTTGCTGAAGCTTTCTTT
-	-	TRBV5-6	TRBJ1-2	CASSLVSGIAGYTF	TGTGCCAGCAGCTTGGTGTCAGGGATCGCTGGCTACACCTTC
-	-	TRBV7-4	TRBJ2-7	CASTFGQGIHPYEQYF	TGTGCCAGCACTTTTGGACAAGGGATACATCCCTACGAGCAGTACTTC
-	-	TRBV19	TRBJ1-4	CASSIGGYNEKLFF	TGTGCCAGTAGTATCGGGGGATATAATGAAAAACTGTTTTTT
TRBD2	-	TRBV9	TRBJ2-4	CASSLETAPASGNIQYF	TGTGCCAGCAGCTTGGAAACGGCCCCGGCTAGCGGAAACATTCAGTACTTC
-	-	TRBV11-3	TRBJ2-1	CASSLRIREYNEQFF	TGTGCCAGCAGCTTGCGGATCCGGGAGTACAATGAGCAGTTCTTC
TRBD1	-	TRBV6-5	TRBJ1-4	CASSYRDRGMWKLFF	TGTGCCAGCAGTTACCGGGACAGGGGTATGTGGAAACTGTTTTTT
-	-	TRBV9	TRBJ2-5	CASTPTDYGAQYF	TGTGCCAGCACCCCTACGGACTACGGGGCCCAGTACTTC
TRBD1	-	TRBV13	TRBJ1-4	CASKTGAFNEKLFF	TGTGCCAGCAAAACAGGGGCCTTTAATGAAAAACTGTTTTTT
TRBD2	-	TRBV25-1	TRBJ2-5	CASRRTSGLVGETQYF	TGTGCCAGCAGAAGGACTAGCGGGCTGGTTGGAGAGACCCAGTACTTC
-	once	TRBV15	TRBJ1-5	CATSRFNSEQPQHF	TGTGCCACCAGCAGATTTAACTCGGAGCAGCCCCAGCATTTT
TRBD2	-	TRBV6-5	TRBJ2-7	CASSYSGTSSEQYF	TGTGCCAGCAGTTACTCCGGGACTAGCTCCGAGCAGTACTTC
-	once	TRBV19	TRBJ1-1	CASSMQGLGTEAFF	TGTGCCAGTAGTATGCAGGGTCTTGGAACTGAAGCTTTCTTT
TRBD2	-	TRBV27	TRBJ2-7	CASRHGGRASYEQYF	TGTGCCAGCAGACATGGCGGGAGGGCCTCATACGAGCAGTACTTC
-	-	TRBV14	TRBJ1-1	CASSQELVKVRGYMNTEAFF	TGTGCCAGCAGCCAAGAGCTCGTTAAGGTAAGGGGTTACATGAACACTGAAGCTTTCTTT
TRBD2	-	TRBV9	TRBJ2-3	CASSAQLAGVGSPDTQYF	TGTGCCAGCAGCGCCCAACTAGCGGGAGTGGGTTCCCCAGATACGCAGTATTTT